This is a list of T cell receptor beta chains from one sample in a study of hypomethylating agent response in myelodysplastic syndrome. TCRdb's table, derived via immunoSEQ multiplex PCR, lists solely in-frame clones and lacks some. The table lists some 9,300 clones, 83% of them singletons. The source was bone marrow, collected before or after starting hypomethylating agent treatment for myelodysplastic syndrome (not recorded which). The receptors were gathered from a human donor with myelodysplastic syndrome. The CDR3 runs from the conserved cysteine through the conserved F or W. Each record gives: clone size, J gene, V gene, D gene, CDR3 DNA, CDR3 protein. The D gene is left open where the match is weak. Not every row has a clone size; where given, it reads once, few, many or a size class.

clone size: .
J gene: TRBJ2-7
V gene: TRBV5-6
D gene: .
CDR3 DNA: TGTGCCAGCAGCTTGGGACAGGACTACGAGCAGTACTTC
CDR3 protein: CASSLGQDYEQYF

clone size: few
J gene: TRBJ1-3
V gene: TRBV2
D gene: .
CDR3 DNA: TGTGCCAGCAGTTACAGGGTCGGAGGAAACACCATATATTTT
CDR3 protein: CASSYRVGGNTIYF

clone size: .
J gene: TRBJ2-7
V gene: TRBV4-1
D gene: .
CDR3 DNA: TGCGCCAGCAGCCCTACCAGGGGAGCGCAACCCTCCTACGAGCAGTACTTC
CDR3 protein: CASSPTRGAQPSYEQYF

clone size: .
J gene: TRBJ1-1
V gene: TRBV30
D gene: .
CDR3 DNA: TGTGCCTGGATACCGAGAGAAGCTTTCTTT
CDR3 protein: CAWIPREAFF

clone size: .
J gene: TRBJ2-7
V gene: TRBV5-6
D gene: .
CDR3 DNA: TGTGCCAGCAGCGCGGGACAAGAAATCTACGAGCAGTACTTC
CDR3 protein: CASSAGQEIYEQYF

clone size: few
J gene: TRBJ1-5
V gene: TRBV4-1
D gene: .
CDR3 DNA: TGCGCCAGCAGCCAAAGAGTAGGGAACAATCAGCCCCAGCATTTT
CDR3 protein: CASSQRVGNNQPQHF

clone size: .
J gene: TRBJ1-1
V gene: TRBV4-1
D gene: .
CDR3 DNA: TGCGCCAGCAGCCAAGGAGGGCTCCCCTCCGGTGAAGCTTTCTTT
CDR3 protein: CASSQGGLPSGEAFF

clone size: .
J gene: TRBJ2-6
V gene: TRBV7-2
D gene: .
CDR3 DNA: TGTGCCAGCAGCCTCCAGGTCTCTGGGGCCAACGTCCTGACTTTC
CDR3 protein: CASSLQVSGANVLTF

clone size: .
J gene: TRBJ2-2
V gene: TRBV7-3
D gene: TRBD1
CDR3 DNA: TGTGCCAGCAGCCACCCCTCGACAGGGCCGAACACCGGGGAGCTGTTTTTT
CDR3 protein: CASSHPSTGPNTGELFF

clone size: .
J gene: TRBJ2-2
V gene: TRBV7-9
D gene: .
CDR3 DNA: TGTGCCAGCAGCTTAGCGACCACAGGGCCCGGGGAGCTGTTTTTT
CDR3 protein: CASSLATTGPGELFF

clone size: once
J gene: TRBJ2-2
V gene: TRBV7-9
D gene: TRBD2
CDR3 DNA: TGTGCCAGCAGCTCTACTAGCGGTGATGACACCGGGGAGCTGTTTTTT
CDR3 protein: CASSSTSGDDTGELFF

clone size: few
J gene: TRBJ2-3
V gene: TRBV6-1
D gene: TRBD2
CDR3 DNA: TGTGCCAGCAGAGCGGGAGGAGACACAGATACGCAGTATTTT
CDR3 protein: CASRAGGDTDTQYF

clone size: .
J gene: TRBJ2-5
V gene: TRBV29-1
D gene: .
CDR3 DNA: TGCAGCGTCGCTCGGGACGGGGAGACCCAGTACTTC
CDR3 protein: CSVARDGETQYF

clone size: .
J gene: TRBJ2-4
V gene: TRBV2
D gene: TRBD2
CDR3 DNA: TGTGCCAGCAGGGCCAGCGGGACCCCTGGAGGAGCCAAAAACATTCAGTACTTC
CDR3 protein: CASRASGTPGGAKNIQYF

clone size: .
J gene: TRBJ2-3
V gene: TRBV4-2
D gene: .
CDR3 DNA: TGTGCCAGCAGCCAAGAAAACACAGATACGCAGTATTTT
CDR3 protein: CASSQENTDTQYF

clone size: .
J gene: TRBJ2-7
V gene: TRBV6-1
D gene: .
CDR3 DNA: TGTGCCAGCGCGATGACCCACGAGCAGTACTTC
CDR3 protein: CASAMTHEQYF

clone size: few
J gene: TRBJ1-4
V gene: TRBV5-6
D gene: .
CDR3 DNA: TGTGCCAGCAGCGACGACACTAATGAAAAACTGTTTTTT
CDR3 protein: CASSDDTNEKLFF

clone size: .
J gene: TRBJ1-6
V gene: TRBV30
D gene: .
CDR3 DNA: TGTGCCTGGAGTAGGGATAATTCACCCCTCCACTTT
CDR3 protein: CAWSRDNSPLHF

clone size: once
J gene: TRBJ2-7
V gene: TRBV6-1
D gene: TRBD1
CDR3 DNA: TGTGCCAGCAGTGACCGAGGGGACAGGGGGCGATGGGAGCAGTACTTC
CDR3 protein: CASSDRGDRGRWEQYF

clone size: .
J gene: TRBJ2-3
V gene: TRBV5-1
D gene: TRBD2
CDR3 DNA: TGCGCCAGCAAGGCGGGAGGGCCAGCAGATACGCAGTATTTT
CDR3 protein: CASKAGGPADTQYF

clone size: .
J gene: TRBJ2-5
V gene: TRBV6-5
D gene: .
CDR3 DNA: TGTGCCTCGGGACTCGGTGAGACCCAGTACTTC
CDR3 protein: CASGLGETQYF

clone size: few
J gene: TRBJ1-2
V gene: TRBV15
D gene: .
CDR3 DNA: TGTGCCACCAGCACCCCGCCAAGCTATGGCTACACCTTC
CDR3 protein: CATSTPPSYGYTF

clone size: .
J gene: TRBJ1-2
V gene: TRBV19
D gene: .
CDR3 DNA: TGTGCCAGTAGTATCGACGTCCAGGGTAAGGGTGGCTACACCTTC
CDR3 protein: CASSIDVQGKGGYTF

clone size: .
J gene: TRBJ1-2
V gene: TRBV19
D gene: TRBD1
CDR3 DNA: TGTGCCAGTATCCTCCGCCCCACCGGGACAGGGAACTATGGCTACACCTTC
CDR3 protein: CASILRPTGTGNYGYTF

clone size: .
J gene: TRBJ2-7
V gene: TRBV28
D gene: .
CDR3 DNA: TGTGCCAGCAGTCTGGGACATACCAACTACGAGCAGTACTTC
CDR3 protein: CASSLGHTNYEQYF

clone size: few
J gene: TRBJ1-3
V gene: TRBV29-1
D gene: .
CDR3 DNA: TGCAGCGGCTTAACAGGGACTGGAAACACCATATATTTT
CDR3 protein: CSGLTGTGNTIYF

clone size: .
J gene: TRBJ1-2
V gene: TRBV5-1
D gene: .
CDR3 DNA: TGCGCCAGCAGATACAATTTTGCCCCGCGGGGGGATGGCTACACCTTC
CDR3 protein: CASRYNFAPRGDGYTF

clone size: .
J gene: TRBJ1-2
V gene: TRBV5-6
D gene: TRBD1
CDR3 DNA: TGTGCCAGCAGGCCACCGGGACAGTTCTATGGCTACACCTTC
CDR3 protein: CASRPPGQFYGYTF

clone size: .
J gene: TRBJ2-5
V gene: TRBV5-1
D gene: TRBD1
CDR3 DNA: TGCGCCAGCAGCTTGGCTCAGGGGGCAGGGGAGACCCAGTACTTC
CDR3 protein: CASSLAQGAGETQYF

clone size: .
J gene: TRBJ1-1
V gene: TRBV7-3
D gene: .
CDR3 DNA: TGTGCCAGCAGCCCAGTGGGCAGTTCGAACACTGAAGCTTTCTTT
CDR3 protein: CASSPVGSSNTEAFF

clone size: .
J gene: TRBJ2-7
V gene: TRBV27
D gene: .
CDR3 DNA: TGTGCCAGCAGTAGGACAGGAGAAGGTTCGGGGGGGAGGAGCTCCTACGAGCAGTACTTC
CDR3 protein: CASSRTGEGSGGRSSYEQYF

clone size: .
J gene: TRBJ1-5
V gene: TRBV6-5
D gene: .
CDR3 DNA: TGTGCCAGCAGCCCGACAGTTTACAATCAGCCCCAGCATTTT
CDR3 protein: CASSPTVYNQPQHF

clone size: few
J gene: TRBJ2-3
V gene: TRBV4-1
D gene: .
CDR3 DNA: TGCGCCAGCAGCGCCCGACAGGCTTGGGACACAGATACGCAGTATTTT
CDR3 protein: CASSARQAWDTDTQYF

clone size: .
J gene: TRBJ1-6
V gene: TRBV30
D gene: .
CDR3 DNA: TGTGCCTTGACCGTCTCCTATAATTCACCCCTCCACTTT
CDR3 protein: CALTVSYNSPLHF

clone size: .
J gene: TRBJ1-2
V gene: TRBV5-4
D gene: .
CDR3 DNA: TGTGCCAGCAGCCCCCCTGGGGGGCACGGCTACACCTTC
CDR3 protein: CASSPPGGHGYTF

clone size: .
J gene: TRBJ2-2
V gene: TRBV5-4
D gene: .
CDR3 DNA: TGTGCCAGCAGCTTGGTGCACCTGAGAGGCACCGGGGAGCTGTTTTTT
CDR3 protein: CASSLVHLRGTGELFF

clone size: once
J gene: TRBJ1-3
V gene: TRBV13
D gene: .
CDR3 DNA: TGTGCCAGCAGTTTAGGGACTGCTGGAAACACCATATATTTT
CDR3 protein: CASSLGTAGNTIYF

clone size: once
J gene: TRBJ1-1
V gene: TRBV9
D gene: TRBD1
CDR3 DNA: TGTGCCAGCACCCCGAGACAGGGAATCTGGCCAGTTCCGGGTGCTGAAGCTTTCTTT
CDR3 protein: CASTPRQGIWPVPGAEAFF

clone size: .
J gene: TRBJ1-5
V gene: TRBV5-5
D gene: .
CDR3 DNA: TGTGCCAGCAGCTTGCGGGGTAATCAGCCCCAGCATTTT
CDR3 protein: CASSLRGNQPQHF

clone size: .
J gene: TRBJ2-1
V gene: TRBV6-6
D gene: .
CDR3 DNA: TGTGCCAGCAACAAGGACCCTAATACCTACAATGAGCAGTTCTTC
CDR3 protein: CASNKDPNTYNEQFF

clone size: .
J gene: TRBJ1-4
V gene: TRBV4-2
D gene: .
CDR3 DNA: TGTGCCAGCAGCCAAGGGAGGGCGGAGGGGCCTAATGAAAAACTGTTTTTT
CDR3 protein: CASSQGRAEGPNEKLFF

clone size: .
J gene: TRBJ2-4
V gene: TRBV15
D gene: TRBD1
CDR3 DNA: TGTGCCACCAGCAGGAGAGGACAGGGGGAGGGGGGAACCAAAAACATTCAGTACTTC
CDR3 protein: CATSRRGQGEGGTKNIQYF

clone size: once
J gene: TRBJ2-7
V gene: TRBV7-3
D gene: .
CDR3 DNA: TGTGCCAGCAGCCCCTCCCCGGGCTACGAGCAGTACTTC
CDR3 protein: CASSPSPGYEQYF

clone size: .
J gene: TRBJ1-2
V gene: TRBV5-1
D gene: .
CDR3 DNA: TGCGCCAGCAGCTTGAATAGGGTTGGCTACACCTTC
CDR3 protein: CASSLNRVGYTF

clone size: .
J gene: TRBJ2-1
V gene: TRBV6-6
D gene: TRBD2
CDR3 DNA: TGTGCCAGCGTGAAGCTGGGGAGGGTGGACAATGAGCAGTTCTTC
CDR3 protein: CASVKLGRVDNEQFF

clone size: .
J gene: TRBJ2-3
V gene: TRBV5-1
D gene: TRBD2
CDR3 DNA: TGCGCCAGCAGCTTGAGAGTAGCGGGGGGCACAGATACGCAGTATTTT
CDR3 protein: CASSLRVAGGTDTQYF

clone size: .
J gene: TRBJ2-7
V gene: TRBV5-4
D gene: .
CDR3 DNA: TGTGCCAGCAGCTTGGCTAGGGTTCCCTACGAGCAGTACTTC
CDR3 protein: CASSLARVPYEQYF

clone size: few
J gene: TRBJ2-7
V gene: TRBV10-3
D gene: TRBD2
CDR3 DNA: TGTGCCATCAGCCCCGGGACTAGCGGGTCCCGCTCCTACGAGCAGTACTTC
CDR3 protein: CAISPGTSGSRSYEQYF